This T cell receptor (beta chain) comes out of a study of cytomegalovirus exposure and HLA in healthy donors. 60 Vbeta and 13 Jbeta primers were used in PCR. Assay used: immunoSEQ multiplex PCR; TCRdb lists only in-frame clones, some missing. The table shows some 160,000 clones, with less than 80% occurring only once. Sequenced input: PBMCs. The TCR sequence derives from a woman between 40 and 55 years old in good health and CMV-seronegative.

The DNA for the CDR3 is TGCGCCAGCAGTGAGAATTCCCTCGCCGTTAGCGAGCAGTACTTC. It encodes CASSENSLAVSEQYF. The gene calls are TRBV10-1 and TRBJ2-7; D is unresolved. The length of the CDR3 is 15 residues. Germline V gives CDR1 WNHNN, CDR2 SYGVQD (reference sequence). V was cut by 2 bases and J by 6 bases, with 17 bases left in between.